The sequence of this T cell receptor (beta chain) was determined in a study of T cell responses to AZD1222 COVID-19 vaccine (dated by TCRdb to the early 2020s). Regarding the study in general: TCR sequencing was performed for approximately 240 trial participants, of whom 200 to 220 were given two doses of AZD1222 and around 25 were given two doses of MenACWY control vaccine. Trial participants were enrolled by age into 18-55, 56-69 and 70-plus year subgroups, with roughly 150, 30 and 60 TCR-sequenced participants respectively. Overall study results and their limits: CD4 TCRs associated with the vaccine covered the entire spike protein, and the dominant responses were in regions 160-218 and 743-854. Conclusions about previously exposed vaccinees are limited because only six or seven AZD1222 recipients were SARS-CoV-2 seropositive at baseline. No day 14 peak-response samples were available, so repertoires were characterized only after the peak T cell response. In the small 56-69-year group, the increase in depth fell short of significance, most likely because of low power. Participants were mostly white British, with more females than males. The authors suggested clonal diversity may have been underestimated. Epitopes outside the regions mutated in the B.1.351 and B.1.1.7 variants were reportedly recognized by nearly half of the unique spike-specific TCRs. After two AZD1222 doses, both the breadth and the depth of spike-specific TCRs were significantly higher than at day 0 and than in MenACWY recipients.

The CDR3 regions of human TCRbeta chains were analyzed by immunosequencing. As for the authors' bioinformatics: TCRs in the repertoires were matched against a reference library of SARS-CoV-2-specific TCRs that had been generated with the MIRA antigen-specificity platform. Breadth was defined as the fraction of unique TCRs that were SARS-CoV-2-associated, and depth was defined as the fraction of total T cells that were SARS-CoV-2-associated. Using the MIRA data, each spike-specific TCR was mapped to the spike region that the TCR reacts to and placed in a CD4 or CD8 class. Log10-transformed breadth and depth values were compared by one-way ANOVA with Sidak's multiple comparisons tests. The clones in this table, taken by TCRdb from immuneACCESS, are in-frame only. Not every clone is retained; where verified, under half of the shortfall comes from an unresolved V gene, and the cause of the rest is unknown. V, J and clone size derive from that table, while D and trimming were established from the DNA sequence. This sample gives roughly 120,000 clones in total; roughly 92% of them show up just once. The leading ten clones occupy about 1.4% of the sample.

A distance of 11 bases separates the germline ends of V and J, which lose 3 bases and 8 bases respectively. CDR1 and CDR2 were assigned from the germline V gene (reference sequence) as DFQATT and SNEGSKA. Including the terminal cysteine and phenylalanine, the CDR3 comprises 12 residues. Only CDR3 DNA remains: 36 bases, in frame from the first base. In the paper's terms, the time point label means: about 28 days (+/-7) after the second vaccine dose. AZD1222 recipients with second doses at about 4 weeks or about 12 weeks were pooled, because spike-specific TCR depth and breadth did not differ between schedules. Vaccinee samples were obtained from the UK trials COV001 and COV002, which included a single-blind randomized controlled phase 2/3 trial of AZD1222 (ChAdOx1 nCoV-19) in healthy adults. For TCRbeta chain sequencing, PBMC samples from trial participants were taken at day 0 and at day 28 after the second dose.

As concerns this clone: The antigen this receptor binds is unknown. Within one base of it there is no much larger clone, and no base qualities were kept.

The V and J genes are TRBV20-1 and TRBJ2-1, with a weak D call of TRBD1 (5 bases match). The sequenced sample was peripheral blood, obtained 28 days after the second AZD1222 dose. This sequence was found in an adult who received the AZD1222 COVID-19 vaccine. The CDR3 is CSASGRGHEQFF. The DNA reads TGCAGTGCTAGTGGAAGGGGCCATGAGCAGTTCTTC.